This T cell receptor (beta chain) was obtained from a study of T cells in Graves' hyperthyroidism and ophthalmopathy. Whole-study results and caveats: Most thyroid clonotypes that were expanded above 0.001 also turned up in blood.

It was considered stable Graves' hyperthyroidism when ophthalmopathy did not progress within 18 months. Each diagnosis drew on symptoms, thyroxine, TRAb, thyroid ultrasound and orbital computed tomography findings. This clonotype appeared a few times. Its antigen is still unknown. Using RNA transcripts as the source, TCR beta CDR3 regions were amplified. First-round RT-PCR of the TCR CDR3 relied on the HTBI primer set. TCRdb analysed the multiplex PCR reads with MiXCR anew, one entry per CDR3 protein. This sample yields nearly 750,000 distinct CDR3 sequences, of which approximately 40% are seen a single time; around 31% belongs to the top ten. The receptor comes from a woman in her thirties or forties with Graves' hyperthyroidism. The sample consisted of blood.

CDR3 region: CSASGTSGGSYEQYF. CDR3 nucleotide sequence: TGCAGTGCTAGTGGGACTAGCGGGGGCTCCTACGAGCAGTACTTC. This chain uses TRBV20-1 with TRBJ2-7, with 14 bases aligning to TRBD2. In germline, CDR1 is DFQATT, CDR2 SNEGSKA (reference sequence). With 3 bases clipped from V and 0 bases from J, the junction kept 1 base outside the gene matches. The CDR3 spans 15 residues.